Presented here are 29 T cell receptor beta chains from one specimen sequenced in a study of molecular identifiers for immune sequencing clone quantification. A single record per CDR3 protein comes from TCRdb applying MiXCR to the PCR reads. The sample lists about 330,000 distinct CDR3 sequences, roughly a quarter occurring once. Specimen: naive CD8+ T cells from blood, with Jurkat cell RNA spiked in. Subset of the sample: FACS-sorted CD8+CD4-CCR7+CD45RA+ naive T cells. These receptors were obtained from a human donor in good health. Some libraries in this study had Jurkat cell RNA spiked in.

On this clonotype: One junction end disagrees with the germline gene, perhaps due to a read error. The rearrangement joins TRBV18 to TRBJ2-3; D uncertain. Germline V gene lookup returns CDR1 KGHSH and CDR2 LQKENI. CDR3 length: 14 amino acids. This CDR3 reads CTSSPGSEADTQYF. CDR3 coding DNA: TGTACCAGCTCACCTGGGTCAGAAGCAGATACGCAGTATTTT. Complete variable domain (other parts from reference TRBV18 and TRBJ2-3): NAGVMQNPRHLVRRRGQEARLRCSPMKGHSHVYWYRQLPEEGLKFMVYLQKENIIDESGMPKERFSAEFPKEGPSILRIQQVVRGDSAAYFCTSSPGSEADTQYFGPGTRLTVL.

This clonotype came up a few times. This chain links TRBV6-5 with TRBJ2-2; possibly TRBD1 or TRBD2 for D (5 bases each). The length of the CDR3 is 15 residues. V lost 2 bases and J 6 bases, leaving 13 bases between the germline ends. Germline CDR1 reads MNHEY; CDR2 reads SVGAGI. CDR3 in DNA: TGTGCCAGCAGTTACGGGACGCCGGTCGCCGGGGAGCTGTTTTTT. This translates into CASSYGTPVAGELFF.

This chain's CDR3 is CASSRDRGPFGEKLFF. The CDR3 DNA reads TGCGCCAGCAGCCGGGACAGGGGCCCGTTCGGTGAAAAACTGTTTTTT. The chain recombines TRBV4-3 with TRBJ1-4; 10 bases map to TRBD1. This CDR3 has 16 residues. V was pared by 4 bases and J by 7 bases, with 9 bases of the junction left unmatched. Germline V gene sequence: CDR1 LGHNA, CDR2 YSLEER.

This clonotype occurred many times. J is TRBJ2-7 and V is TRBV4-3; D not resolved. The ends were cut back, 1 base at V and 2 bases at J, with 12 bases in the middle. Germline assignment: CDR1 LGHNA and CDR2 YSLEER. CDR3 size: 15 residues. This CDR3 reads CASSQGRAGPYEQYF. The CDR3 region has the DNA TGCGCCAGCAGCCAAGGAAGGGCCGGGCCCTACGAGCAGTACTTC.

This chain connects TRBV10-3 to TRBJ2-3, with D uncertain. V shed 3 bases and J shed 0 bases, with 10 bases lying between them. CDR3 length: 15 residues. Germline CDR1 ENHRY, CDR2 SYGVKD. The DNA of the CDR3 is TGTGCCATCAGTGAAGGTTATGGAAGCACAGATACGCAGTATTTT. Its translation is CAISEGYGSTDTQYF.

V usage is TRBV19 and J usage is TRBJ1-1, with D perhaps TRBD1 (5 bases). Between the trimmed V and J ends, which lost 6 bases and 3 bases, there was a span of 14 bases. Germline V gene sequence: CDR1 LNHDA, CDR2 SQIVND (reference sequence). The CDR3 runs 14 residues. The CDR3 is CASSPGLMDTEAFF. The DNA for the CDR3 is TGTGCCAGTAGCCCAGGGTTAATGGACACTGAAGCTTTCTTT.

The chain has TRBV6-5 and TRBJ2-4; 10 bases fit TRBD1. CDR3 size: 20 residues. Looked up from germline, CDR1 is MNHEY and CDR2 is SVGAGI. The junction had 18 bases not matched to a gene; V was cut back by 6 bases and J by 1 base. The chain's CDR3 is CASRPTGTGELRPAKNIQYF. The CDR3 nucleotides read TGTGCCAGCAGACCGACCGGGACAGGGGAATTGAGACCTGCCAAAAACATTCAGTACTTC.

This chain's CDR3 is CASSVGRHTGELFF. Here the CDR3 DNA reads TGTGCCAGCAGCGTAGGACGCCACACCGGGGAGCTGTTTTTT. The V and J genes are TRBV9 and TRBJ2-2; D gene ambiguous. This CDR3 contains 14 residues. From germline, CDR1 is SGDLS and CDR2 YYNGEE. The V end lost 0 bases, the J end lost 3 bases, and 6 bases lay between the germline ends.

V usage is TRBV10-3 and J usage is TRBJ2-3; 10 bases match TRBD1. Germline assignment: CDR1 ENHRY and CDR2 SYGVKD. Trimming cost V 3 bases and J 3 bases; bases outside gene matches: 6. This CDR3 is 16 amino acids long. CDR3 protein: CAISEETGGWTDTQYF. In DNA form, the CDR3 reads TGTGCCATCAGTGAAGAGACAGGGGGCTGGACAGATACGCAGTATTTT.

This clonotype was observed at least ten times. The V gene is TRBV7-9, the J gene TRBJ2-2, with no clear D. The V end lost 3 bases, the J end lost 6 bases, and 5 bases lay between the germline ends. CDR1 is SEHNR and CDR2 is FQNEAQ in the germline V gene (reference sequence). This CDR3 region has 12 residues. CDR3 residues: CASSFFSGELFF. The CDR3 DNA follows: TGTGCCAGCAGCTTTTTTTCCGGGGAGCTGTTTTTT.

This clonotype has at least ten counts. The chain combines TRBV29-1 with TRBJ2-2, with a weak D call TRBD2 (5 bases). This CDR3 is 15 amino acids long. The germline gives CDR1 SQVTM, CDR2 ANQGSEA. Deletions cut 0 bases from V and 4 bases from J, with 12 bases between. The CDR3 sequence: CSVEDPSSATGELFF. The CDR3 DNA follows: TGCAGCGTTGAAGATCCGAGTAGCGCCACCGGGGAGCTGTTTTTT.

This clonotype was counted at least ten times. The chain is built from TRBV6-5 and TRBJ1-1, with unresolved D. The CDR3 is made up of 15 amino acids. Looked up from germline, CDR1 is MNHEY and CDR2 is SVGAGI. The V end lost 4 bases, the J end lost 2 bases, and 14 bases lay between the germline ends. The CDR3 loop reads CASSSSLKVNTEAFF. The CDR3 DNA sequence: TGTGCCAGCAGTTCCAGTTTAAAGGTTAACACTGAAGCTTTCTTT.

V and J are TRBV19 and TRBJ2-7; 11 nucleotides line up with TRBD1. Germline CDR1 and CDR2: LNHDA and SQIVND (reference sequence). V lost 5 bases and J lost 5; bases outside the gene matches: 5. This CDR3 comprises 14 residues. This CDR3 reads CASSAWGQGDEQYF. The DNA for the CDR3 is TGTGCCAGTAGTGCCTGGGGACAGGGGGACGAGCAGTACTTC. The full variable domain, completed using reference TRBV19 and TRBJ2-7, is DGGITQSPKYLFRKEGQNVTLSCEQNLNHDAMYWYRQDPGQGLRLIYYSQIVNDFQKGDIAEGYSVSREKKESFPLTVTSAQKNPTAFYLCASSAWGQGDEQYFGPGTRLTVT.

This chain connects TRBV30 to TRBJ2-5; 11 bases map to TRBD2. The trim removed 5 bases at V and 3 bases at J, leaving 2 bases unmatched. The length of the CDR3 is 13 residues. Germline assignment: CDR1 GTSNPN and CDR2 SVGIG (reference sequence). This chain's CDR3 is CAWETSGEETQYF. The CDR3 nucleotides are TGTGCCTGGGAGACTAGCGGGGAAGAGACCCAGTACTTC.

This clonotype was picked up a small number of times. A much larger clone lies one base from this, so it may be a read error. The V call is TRBV28, the J call TRBJ2-5, with D perhaps matching TRBD1 (5 bases). Germline assignment: CDR1 MDHEN and CDR2 SYDVKM. The CDR3 spans 14 residues. The DNA for the CDR3 is TGTGCCAGCAGCGCCGACAGCCACCAAGAGCCCCAGTACTTC. This gives the protein CASSADSHQEPQYF.

The sample holds many counts of this clonotype. The CDR3 nucleotides read TGTGCCAGTATGAACGGGAGGAAGACCCAGTACTTC. The encoded protein is CASMNGRKTQYF. J is TRBJ2-5 and V is TRBV19; 7 nucleotides agree with TRBD2. V was clipped by 7 bases and J by 6 bases; unmatched bases: 5. The CDR3 has 12 amino acids. Germline-derived CDR1 and CDR2 are LNHDA and SQIVND (reference sequence). Filled out from reference TRBV19 and TRBJ2-5, the complete variable domain reads DGGITQSPKYLFRKEGQNVTLSCEQNLNHDAMYWYRQDPGQGLRLIYYSQIVNDFQKGDIAEGYSVSREKKESFPLTVTSAQKNPTAFYLCASMNGRKTQYFGPGTRLLVL.

To note about this clonotype: Being one base from a much bigger clone, this may be a read error. The missing conserved phenylalanine or tryptophan at the end of this CDR3 makes a read error likely. J is TRBJ1-1 and V is TRBV18; D ambiguous. Germline assignment: CDR1 KGHSH and CDR2 LQKENI. Trimming stripped 1 base from V and 3 bases from J, with 6 bases between. The CDR3 has 13 amino acids. This CDR3 is CASSPLGYTEAFL. Here the CDR3 DNA reads TGTGCCAGCTCACCACTCGGGTACACTGAAGCTTTCCTT.

This clonotype was found a few times. The CDR3 sequence is CASSITGQLNQPQHF. For the CDR3, the DNA is TGTGCCAGTAGTATAACAGGCCAACTCAATCAGCCCCAGCATTTT. The rearrangement uses TRBV19 and TRBJ1-5; D may be TRBD1 (5 bases). Germline V CDR1 and CDR2: LNHDA, SQIVND (reference sequence). CDR3 length: 15 residues. V lost 2 bases and J lost 3, with 11 bases in between. Complete variable domain (other parts from reference TRBV19 and TRBJ1-5): DGGITQSPKYLFRKEGQNVTLSCEQNLNHDAMYWYRQDPGQGLRLIYYSQIVNDFQKGDIAEGYSVSREKKESFPLTVTSAQKNPTAFYLCASSITGQLNQPQHFGDGTRLSIL.

The chain uses TRBV4-3 and TRBJ2-3; no clear D gene. The CDR3 has 17 amino acids. V shed 3 bases and J shed 2 bases, with 18 bases lying between them. CDR1 is LGHNA, CDR2 YSLEER, per germline. The CDR3 sequence: CASSHVGPIGFTDTQYF. In nucleotides, the CDR3 is TGCGCCAGCAGCCACGTTGGACCGATTGGATTCACAGATACGCAGTATTTT.

The chain carries TRBV27 and TRBJ2-7, with no clear D. V dropped 6 bases and J dropped 4 bases, with 13 bases sitting between them. The CDR3 covers 13 residues. From germline, CDR1 is MNHEY and CDR2 SMNVEV (reference sequence). CDR3 in amino acids: CASSAYPGYEQYF. The DNA for the CDR3 is TGTGCCAGCAGCGCCTACCCCGGTTACGAGCAGTACTTC.

Comment on this clonotype: Just one base apart from a much larger clone, this may be a read error. The chain has TRBV5-6 and TRBJ2-7; D uncertain. From germline, CDR1 is SGHDT and CDR2 YYEEEE. V lost 4 bases, J lost 2 bases, and 13 bases lay in between. This CDR3 has 14 residues. The CDR3 sequence is CASSPGEQTYEQYF. CDR3 bases: TGTGCCAGCAGCCCAGGTGAGCAGACCTACGAGCAGTACTTC.

This clonotype was counted at least ten times. V is TRBV2 and J is TRBJ2-1; D call uncertain. The V gene lost 3 bases and the J gene lost 7 bases, with 13 bases spanning the gap. CDR1 and CDR2 from the germline V gene are SNHLY and FYNNEI. This CDR3 contains 14 residues. CDR3 region: CASSESRKGNEQFF. In nucleotides, the CDR3 is TGTGCCAGCAGTGAGAGCAGGAAGGGTAATGAGCAGTTCTTC.

This clonotype was detected ten times or more. This sequence joins TRBV2 and TRBJ2-3, with no clear D. Trimming removed 3 bases from V and 1 base from J, with 11 bases in between. This CDR3 contains 15 residues. Germline CDR1 and CDR2: SNHLY and FYNNEI. CDR3: CASSDSRRRTDTQYF. CDR3 coding DNA: TGTGCCAGCAGTGACAGCAGGCGGCGCACAGATACGCAGTATTTT.

The rearrangement joins TRBV6-6 to TRBJ2-7, with 10 positions matching TRBD2. The CDR3 length is 16 residues. CDR1 and CDR2 (germline): MNHNY, SVGAGI (reference sequence). Losses at the gene ends were 6 bases for V and 0 bases for J; bases not matched to a gene: 8. The chain's CDR3 is CASSSTSGLSSYEQYF. The CDR3, as DNA: TGTGCCAGCAGCTCGACTAGCGGGTTGAGCTCCTACGAGCAGTACTTC.

The sample holds a few counts of this clonotype. This chain connects TRBV12-5 to TRBJ2-3, with a possible D match to TRBD1 (5 bases). Germline V gives CDR1 LGHNT, CDR2 FRNRAP. V was trimmed by 4 bases and J by 1 base, leaving 21 bases between them. The length of the CDR3 is 18 residues. CDR3: CASGSNTGVKGGTDTQYF. In DNA, the CDR3 is TGTGCTAGTGGTTCTAACACAGGAGTTAAAGGTGGCACAGATACGCAGTATTTT.

This clonotype appeared many times. CDR3 nucleotides: TGCGCCAGCAGCCAAGAAACGAGCTATAGGCCGGGACAACAGGAGCAGTACTTC. Amino acids: CASSQETSYRPGQQEQYF. The chain couples TRBV5-1 to TRBJ2-7, with D maybe TRBD1 (6 bases). V was pared by 4 bases and J by 7 bases, with 30 bases between. The germline V gene encodes CDR1 SGHRS and CDR2 YFSETQ. CDR3 length: 18 amino acids. Combining the CDR3 with reference TRBV5-1 and TRBJ2-7 gives the whole variable domain KAGVTQTPRYLIKTRGQQVTLSCSPISGHRSVSWYQQTPGQGLQFLFEYFSETQRNKGNFPGRFSGRQFSNSRSEMNVSTLELGDSALYLCASSQETSYRPGQQEQYFGPGTRLTVT.

This clonotype has just a few counts. The chain joins TRBV19 to TRBJ2-2; 9 nucleotides match TRBD2. Germline values: CDR1 LNHDA, CDR2 SQIVND (reference sequence). After removal of 3 bases from V and 6 bases from J, the junction contained 8 bases not matched to a gene. CDR3 length: 16 amino acids. The CDR3 loop is CASSIGSGSRAGELFF. CDR3 nucleotides: TGTGCCAGTAGTATCGGTAGCGGGAGCCGAGCCGGGGAGCTGTTTTTT.

This clonotype turned up a few times. With a much larger clone just one base away, this may be a read error. The V call is TRBV28, the J call TRBJ2-5; D is perhaps TRBD1 (6 bases). Germline CDR1 MDHEN, CDR2 SYDVKM. The CDR3 consists of 15 residues. The CDR3 DNA follows: TGTGCCAGCAGTCCTCCCGGACAGATCCAAGAGCCCCAGTACTTC. Its protein is CASSPPGQIQEPQYF.

On this clonotype itself: A much larger clone lies a single base off, so this may be a read error. This chain links TRBV5-1 with TRBJ2-3; D is perhaps TRBD1 (6 bases). The length of the CDR3 is 15 residues. Per the germline V gene, CDR1 is SGHRS and CDR2 is YFSETQ. As DNA, the CDR3 is TGCGACAGCATAACCGGGACATCGAGCACAGATACGCAGTATTTT. As protein: CDSITGTSSTDTQYF.